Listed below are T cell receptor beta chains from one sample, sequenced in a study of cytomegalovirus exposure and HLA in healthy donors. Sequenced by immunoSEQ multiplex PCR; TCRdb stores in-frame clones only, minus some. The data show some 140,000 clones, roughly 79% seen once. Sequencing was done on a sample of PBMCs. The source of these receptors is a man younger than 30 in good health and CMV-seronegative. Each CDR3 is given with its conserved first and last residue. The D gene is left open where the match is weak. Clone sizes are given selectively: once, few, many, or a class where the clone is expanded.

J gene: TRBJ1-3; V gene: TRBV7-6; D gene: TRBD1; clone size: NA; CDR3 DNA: TGTGCCAGCAGCTTTGGGACAGGGTCCTCTGGAAACACCATATATTTT; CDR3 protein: CASSFGTGSSGNTIYF
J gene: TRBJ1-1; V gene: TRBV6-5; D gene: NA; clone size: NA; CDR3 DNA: TGTGCCAGCAGTTACCGGGGGGGGGAGAACACTGAAGCTTTCTTT; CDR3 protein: CASSYRGGENTEAFF
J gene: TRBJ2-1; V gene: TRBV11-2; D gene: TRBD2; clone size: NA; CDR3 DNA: TGTGCCAGCAGCTCCCAGGCTAGCGGGGCCTACAATGAGCAGTTCTTC; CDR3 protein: CASSSQASGAYNEQFF
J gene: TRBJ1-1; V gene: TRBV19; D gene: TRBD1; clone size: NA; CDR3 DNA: TGTGCCAGTAGTTGGACCGGGACAGGGGAAACCGAAGCTTTCTTT; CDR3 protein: CASSWTGTGETEAFF
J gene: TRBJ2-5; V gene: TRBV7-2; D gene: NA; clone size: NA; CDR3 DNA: TGTGCCAGCAGCTTGACAGGCCCTGTGGAGACCCAGTACTTC; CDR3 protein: CASSLTGPVETQYF
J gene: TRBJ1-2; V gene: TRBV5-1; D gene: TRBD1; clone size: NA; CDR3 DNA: TGCGCCAGCAGCTTGTCGGAACGGACAGGGGCCTATGGCTACACCTTC; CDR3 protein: CASSLSERTGAYGYTF
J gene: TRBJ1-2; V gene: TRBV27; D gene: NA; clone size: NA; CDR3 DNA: TGTGCCAGCAGACGGTATGGGCTGGGGGCTGATAACTATGGCTACACCTTC; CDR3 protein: CASRRYGLGADNYGYTF
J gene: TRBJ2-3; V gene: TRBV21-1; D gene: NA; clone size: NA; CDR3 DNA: TGTGCCAGCAGCCCCGTGCGAGATTCTAGCACAGATACGCAGTATTTT; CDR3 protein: CASSPVRDSSTDTQYF
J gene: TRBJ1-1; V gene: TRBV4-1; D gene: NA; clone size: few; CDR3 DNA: TGCGCCAGCAGCCAAGATAATCGTCCCAAGAGGGACACTGAAGCTTTCTTT; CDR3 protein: CASSQDNRPKRDTEAFF
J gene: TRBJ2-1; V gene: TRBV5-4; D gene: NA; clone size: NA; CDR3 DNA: TGTGCCAGCAGCCTCTCGAGGGGGAGCTCCTACAATGAGCAGTTCTTC; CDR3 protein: CASSLSRGSSYNEQFF
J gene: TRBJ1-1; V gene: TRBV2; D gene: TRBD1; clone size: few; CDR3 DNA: TGTGCCAGCATACGACAGGGGGATGAAGCTTTCTTT; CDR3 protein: CASIRQGDEAFF
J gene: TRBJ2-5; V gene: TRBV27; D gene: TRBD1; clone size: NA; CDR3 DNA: TGTGCCAGCAGTCCGAAGACAGGGCGAGAGACCCAGTACTTC; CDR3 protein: CASSPKTGRETQYF
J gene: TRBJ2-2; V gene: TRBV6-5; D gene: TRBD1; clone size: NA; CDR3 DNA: TGTGCCAGCAGTCGGACAGGGCTGAACACCGGGGAGCTGTTTTTT; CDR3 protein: CASSRTGLNTGELFF
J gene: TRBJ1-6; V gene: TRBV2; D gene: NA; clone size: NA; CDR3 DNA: TGTGCCAGCAGTAACAGGGCCTCGTTTTTAGAGTCACCCCTCCACTTT; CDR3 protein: CASSNRASFLESPLHF
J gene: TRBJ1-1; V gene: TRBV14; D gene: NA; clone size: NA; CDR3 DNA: TGTGCCAGCAGCCCGGCAAAGGGGTTCACTGAAGCTTTCTTT; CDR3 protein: CASSPAKGFTEAFF
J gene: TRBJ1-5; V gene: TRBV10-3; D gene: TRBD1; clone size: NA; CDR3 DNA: TGTGCCATCAGTGAGACAGGGGGGGATCAGCCCCAGCATTTT; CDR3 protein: CAISETGGDQPQHF
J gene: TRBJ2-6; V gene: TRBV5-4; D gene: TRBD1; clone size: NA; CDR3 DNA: TGTGCCAGCAGCATTGGACAGGGGGCGAAGACCAACGTCCTGACTTTC; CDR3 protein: CASSIGQGAKTNVLTF
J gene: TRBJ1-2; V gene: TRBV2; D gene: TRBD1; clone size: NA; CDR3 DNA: TGTGCCAGCAGTGAAGAGGGGACAGGCGGGGGCTACACCTTC; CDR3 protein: CASSEEGTGGGYTF
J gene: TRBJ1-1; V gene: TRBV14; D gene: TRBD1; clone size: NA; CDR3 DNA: TGTGCCAGCAGCCAAAGACAGGGGCGATCCCCTAGGACTGAAGCTTTCTTT; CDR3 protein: CASSQRQGRSPRTEAFF
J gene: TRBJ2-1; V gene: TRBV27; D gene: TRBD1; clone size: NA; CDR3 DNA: TGTGCCAGCAGTTTCCGGGACAGGGATGAGCAGTTCTTC; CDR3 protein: CASSFRDRDEQFF
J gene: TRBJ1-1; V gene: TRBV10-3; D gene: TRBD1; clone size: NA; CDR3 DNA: TGTGCCATCAGGACGGACAGGGCGGACACTGAAGCTTTCTTT; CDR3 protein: CAIRTDRADTEAFF
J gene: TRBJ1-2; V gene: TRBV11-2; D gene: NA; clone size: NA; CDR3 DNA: TGTGCCAGCACCCCCATGGGGGCCAACTATGGCTACACCTTC; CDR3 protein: CASTPMGANYGYTF
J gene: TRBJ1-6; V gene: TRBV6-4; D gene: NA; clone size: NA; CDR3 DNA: TGTGCCAGCAGTGTACAAACCGGGTATAATTCACCCCTCCACTTT; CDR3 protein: CASSVQTGYNSPLHF
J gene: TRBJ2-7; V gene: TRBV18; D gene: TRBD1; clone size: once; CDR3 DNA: TGTGCCAGCTCTCCCGGACAGGAGCCCTACGAGCAGTACTTC; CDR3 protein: CASSPGQEPYEQYF
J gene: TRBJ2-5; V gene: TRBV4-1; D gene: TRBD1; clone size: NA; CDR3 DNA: TGCGCCAGCAGCCCCCGACAGGGCCAAGAGACCCAGTACTTC; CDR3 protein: CASSPRQGQETQYF
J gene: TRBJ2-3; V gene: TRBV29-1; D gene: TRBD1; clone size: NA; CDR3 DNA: TGCAGCGCAAGGACAGGGATCGAACCCTTCCCCACAGATACGCAGTATTTT; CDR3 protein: CSARTGIEPFPTDTQYF
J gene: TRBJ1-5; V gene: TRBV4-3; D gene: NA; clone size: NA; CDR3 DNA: TGCGCCAGCAGCCAAGAGGTGGAGGGGACTTTTAGCAATCAGCCCCAGCATTTT; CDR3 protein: CASSQEVEGTFSNQPQHF
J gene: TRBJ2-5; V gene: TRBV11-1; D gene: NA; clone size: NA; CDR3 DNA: TGTGCCAGCAGCTTACGGAGAGAGACCCAGTACTTC; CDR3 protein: CASSLRRETQYF
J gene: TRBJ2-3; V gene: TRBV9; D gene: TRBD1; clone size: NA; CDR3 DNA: TGTGCCAGCAGCGCGCGGGACAGGGGCCCAGATACGCAGTATTTT; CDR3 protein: CASSARDRGPDTQYF
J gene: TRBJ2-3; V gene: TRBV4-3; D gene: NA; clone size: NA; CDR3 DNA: TGCGCCAGCAGCCAAGATCCTCCAGGGTCAAGCACAGATACGCAGTATTTT; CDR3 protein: CASSQDPPGSSTDTQYF
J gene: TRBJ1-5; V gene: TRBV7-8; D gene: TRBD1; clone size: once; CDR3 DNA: TGTGCCAGCAGCCCCGGAACCCAGACAGGGCAACATCAGCCCCAGCATTTT; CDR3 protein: CASSPGTQTGQHQPQHF
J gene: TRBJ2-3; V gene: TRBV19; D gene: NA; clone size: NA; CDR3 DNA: TGTGCCAGTAGTATCAGGCAAACCACAGATACGCAGTATTTT; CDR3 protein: CASSIRQTTDTQYF
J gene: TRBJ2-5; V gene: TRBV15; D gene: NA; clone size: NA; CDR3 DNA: TGTGCCACCAGCACCCGTCGGGGGGCTCAAGAGACCCAGTACTTC; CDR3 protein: CATSTRRGAQETQYF
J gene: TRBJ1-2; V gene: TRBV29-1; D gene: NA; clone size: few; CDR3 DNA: TGCAGCGTTGAGGAGGGGACGAACTATGGCTACACCTTC; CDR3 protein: CSVEEGTNYGYTF